This TCR beta chain was retrieved from a study of T cells in Graves' hyperthyroidism and ophthalmopathy. Germline CDR1 and CDR2: SQVTM and ANQGSEA. CDR3 length equals 13 residues. V gave up 8 bases and J gave up 3 bases, with 17 bases separating them. A Clinical Activity Score of at least 3, a NOSPECS grade of at least 4 and a duration under 3 months were recorded in the ophthalmopathy patients. To note about this clonotype: Its antigen is not known.

Study-level points and caveats: In the blood, most expanded thyroid clonotypes above 0.001 appeared as well.

RNA transcripts provided the source from which TCR beta CDR3 regions were amplified. First-round RT-PCR with HTBI primers amplified the TCR CDR3 region. TCRdb reprocessed the multiplex PCR reads with MiXCR, giving one entry per CDR3 protein. The data contain 600,000 to 700,000 distinct CDR3 sequences, roughly 14% of them singletons. What was sequenced was blood. This clonotype was sampled from a middle-aged woman with Graves' ophthalmopathy. The chain joins TRBV29-1 to TRBJ2-7; possible D gene TRBD2, 6 bases. CDR3: CSIVTDYGYEQYF. DNA for the CDR3: TGCAGCATTGTAACGGACTATGGCTACGAGCAGTACTTC.